This TCR beta chain was captured in a study of blood T cell repertoires in COVID-19. Background on the study: Sample material is recorded as cDNA or gDNA derived from T cells, B-cell-depleted T cells, or PBMCs.

In the authors' workflow: Amplification of reference gene primers was used by the study to estimate nucleated cell counts. The method was immunoSEQ multiplex PCR; TCRdb's version includes in-frame clones alone and lacks a portion of them. For V, J and clone size, that table is used; D and trimming come from the DNA. The sample lists some 170,000 clones; approximately 83% were seen once. This clone was observed a single time. The germline V gene has CDR1 SGHTA and CDR2 FQGTGA. V was shortened by 5 bases and J by 2 bases, with 10 bases between the two germline ends. The CDR3 is 14 residues long. Seattle-derived patients entered the study during active infection and were followed longitudinally.

The source material was peripheral blood. The chain uses TRBV7-3 and TRBJ1-5; D possibly corresponds to TRBD1 (6 bases). The TCR was taken from a woman in her thirties or forties with COVID-19, enrolled during active disease. CDR3 residues: CASSQQGGNQPQHF. The CDR3 DNA reads TGTGCCAGCAGCCAACAGGGAGGCAATCAGCCCCAGCATTTT.